This passage covers 30 T cell receptor beta chains from one sample sequenced in a study of blood T cell repertoires in COVID-19. Assay used: immunoSEQ multiplex PCR; TCRdb lists only in-frame clones, some missing. Of over 95,000 clones detected, 85% appear once; the ten largest clones hold about 13%. The sample consisted of peripheral blood. All receptors derive from a human donor in a cohort sampled during active COVID-19.

The V call is TRBV28, the J call TRBJ1-1, with 8 positions matching TRBD1. J was trimmed by 13 bases and V by 2 bases; bases with no gene match: 9. CDR3 length: 13 amino acids. Germline V gene lookup returns CDR1 MDHEN and CDR2 SYDVKM. CDR3 DNA sequence: TGTGCCAGCAGTTTAGATGACAGGGGACGGGGTTTCTTT. Translating gives CASSLDDRGRGFF.

The CDR3 DNA follows: TGCGCCAGCAGCTTGGGAACGCAACCGACTCCGGGGGAGCAGTACTTC. Translating it yields CASSLGTQPTPGEQYF. The genes are TRBV5-1 and TRBJ2-7, with D possibly TRBD2 on 5 matching bases. This CDR3 contains 16 residues. V was trimmed by 0 bases and J by 7 bases, leaving 20 bases between them. CDR1 and CDR2 (germline): SGHRS, YFSETQ.

V gene TRBV19 combines with J gene TRBJ1-1; 7 bases match TRBD1. The CDR3 is 12 amino acids. Germline CDR1 is LNHDA and CDR2 is SQIVND (reference sequence). V shed 6 bases, J shed 3 bases, and the junction held 1 base outside the gene matches. CDR3 protein: CASRQGYTEAFF. Here the CDR3 DNA reads TGTGCCAGTAGACAGGGGTACACTGAAGCTTTCTTT.

The chain combines TRBV7-9 with TRBJ2-1, with 9 positions matching TRBD1. The V segment lost 4 bases and the J segment 6 bases; nucleotides outside the gene matches: 13. Germline assignment: CDR1 SEHNR and CDR2 FQNEAQ (reference sequence). There are 17 residues in the CDR3. CDR3 protein: CASSWGWTGVNSNEQFF. For the CDR3, the DNA is TGTGCCAGCAGCTGGGGTTGGACAGGGGTTAATTCCAATGAGCAGTTCTTC. Full variable domain (rest looked up from reference TRBV7-9 and TRBJ2-1): DTGVSQNPRHKITKRGQNVTFRCDPISEHNRLYWYRQTLGQGPEFLTYFQNEAQLEKSRLLSDRFSAERPKGSFSTLEIQRTEQGDSAMYLCASSWGWTGVNSNEQFFGPGTRLTVL.

The CDR3 region is CASSLPGYNEQFF. CDR3 coding DNA: TGTGCCAGCAGTTTACCAGGCTACAATGAGCAGTTCTTC. V is TRBV12-3 or TRBV12-4 and J is TRBJ2-1; D unclear. The CDR3 runs 13 residues. Deletions cut 2 bases from V and 3 bases from J, with 5 bases between.

The chain combines TRBV11-2 with TRBJ2-7; 10 bases line up with TRBD1. The CDR3 is 12 residues long. Germline CDR1 SGHAT, CDR2 FQNNGV. Trimming at V came to 8 bases and at J to 5 bases, leaving 3 bases not matched to a gene. CDR3 in amino acids: CASGDRGHEQYF. The CDR3, as DNA: TGTGCCAGCGGGGACAGGGGTCACGAGCAGTACTTC.

In its sample, this clone was seen once. This chain connects TRBV25-1 to TRBJ2-1; 11 nucleotides line up with TRBD1. The CDR3 is 17 amino acids. CDR1 is MGHDK, CDR2 SYGVNS, per germline. Trimming at V came to 5 bases and at J to 10 bases, leaving 16 bases not matched to a gene. The CDR3 DNA is TGTGCCAGCAGTCCAAACACCAGGACAGGGGGCGGAAGGGAGCAGTTCTTC. Its translation: CASSPNTRTGGGREQFF.

This chain uses TRBV5-1 with TRBJ1-2; weak D call: TRBD1 (5 bases). The CDR3 length is 14 residues. Germline CDR1 reads SGHRS; CDR2 reads YFSETQ. Trimming pared 0 bases from V and 1 base from J, leaving 7 bases between. In DNA form, the CDR3 reads TGCGCCAGCAGCTTGGGCAGGGATAACTATGGCTACACCTTC. It codes for CASSLGRDNYGYTF.

This clone showed up just once. The rearrangement joins TRBV11-2 to TRBJ2-1; possible D gene TRBD1, 5 bases. Trimming removed 1 base at V and 7 bases at J, with 11 bases between. The germline gives CDR1 SGHAT, CDR2 FQNNGV. This CDR3 spans 14 amino acids. In DNA form, the CDR3 reads TGTGCCAGCAGCTTAGGGACAATTATAAATGAGCAGTTCTTC. Protein: CASSLGTIINEQFF. Complete variable domain (other parts from reference TRBV11-2 and TRBJ2-1): EAGVAQSPRYKIIEKRQSVAFWCNPISGHATLYWYQQILGQGPKLLIQFQNNGVVDDSQLPKDRFSAERLKGVDSTLKIQPAKLEDSAVYLCASSLGTIINEQFFGPGTRLTVL.

V gene TRBV11-2 combines with J gene TRBJ2-7; D uncertain. The CDR3 consists of 16 residues. Trimming removed 2 bases at V and 3 bases at J, with 17 bases between. Germline assignment: CDR1 SGHAT and CDR2 FQNNGV. CDR3 protein: CASSLTPAHRFYEQYF. The CDR3 DNA sequence: TGTGCCAGCAGCTTAACCCCCGCCCATCGGTTCTACGAGCAGTACTTC.

The chain has TRBV18 and TRBJ1-2; 7 bases agree with TRBD1. Germline V gene sequence: CDR1 KGHSH, CDR2 LQKENI. V lost 1 base, J lost 2 bases, and 1 base stayed unmatched. The CDR3 totals 14 residues. CDR3 sequence (DNA): TGTGCCAGCTCACCACTGACAGGGAACTATGGCTACACCTTC. Encoded protein: CASSPLTGNYGYTF.

This chain connects TRBV29-1 to TRBJ1-5; D is perhaps TRBD1 (6 bases). CDR1 and CDR2 from the germline V gene are SQVTM and ANQGSEA. There are 13 residues in the CDR3. Trimming removed 4 bases at V and 4 bases at J, with 11 bases between. The CDR3 DNA follows: TGCAGCGTTGGGGGGCAGGGGAATCAGCCCCAGCATTTT. Amino acid sequence: CSVGGQGNQPQHF. The full variable domain, with the rest looked up from reference TRBV29-1 and TRBJ1-5, is SAVISQKPSRDICQRGTSLTIQCQVDSQVTMMFWYRQQPGQSLTLIATANQGSEATYESGFVIDKFPISRPNLTFSTLTVSNMSPEDSSIYLCSVGGQGNQPQHFGDGTRLSIL.

This clone was recorded once. V gene TRBV6-6 combines with J gene TRBJ2-7; a possible D gene is TRBD2 (5 bases). The CDR3 sequence is 13 residues long. Looked up from germline, CDR1 is MNHNY and CDR2 is SVGAGI (reference sequence). V dropped 4 bases and J dropped 6 bases, with 13 bases sitting between them. The CDR3: CASSFSESGEQYF. Written as DNA, the CDR3 is TGTGCCAGCAGTTTCTCCGAGAGCGGCGAGCAGTACTTC.

The chain employs TRBV7-8 and TRBJ2-2; 10 positions agree with TRBD2. Germline CDR1 is SGHVS and CDR2 is FQNEAQ. CDR3 length: 14 amino acids. With 5 bases clipped from V and 4 bases from J, the junction kept 1 base outside the gene matches. In DNA form, the CDR3 reads TGTGCCAGCAGCCAGCGGGGGGGCACCGGGGAGCTGTTTTTT. This gives the protein CASSQRGGTGELFF.

This rearrangement joins TRBV18 to TRBJ2-1; 8 bases line up with TRBD2. There are 16 residues in the CDR3. The ends lost 0 bases at V and 6 bases at J; junction bases unmatched: 7. Germline V gene data show CDR1 as KGHSH and CDR2 as LQKENI. In nucleotides, the CDR3 is TGTGCCAGCTCACCACCGGCCGGGGGGGCTGGCAATGAGCAGTTCTTC. Encoded protein: CASSPPAGGAGNEQFF.

V usage is TRBV5-4 and J usage is TRBJ1-2; 7 nucleotides agree with TRBD1. The CDR3 loop spans 15 amino acids. With V trimmed by 0 bases and J by 4 bases, 6 bases remained unmatched. The germline V gene encodes CDR1 SGHNT and CDR2 YYREEE (reference sequence). The CDR3 nucleotides are TGTGCCAGCAGCTTGGCCAAACAGGGGAGCTATGGCTACACCTTC. This sequence encodes CASSLAKQGSYGYTF.

The DNA of the CDR3 is TGCGCCAGCAGTGGCGCCGGGACCTACAATGAGCAGTTCTTC. It yields the protein CASSGAGTYNEQFF. J is TRBJ2-1 and V is TRBV10-2, with a weak D call TRBD2 (5 bases). This CDR3 is built from 14 residues. Germline CDR1 reads WSHSY; CDR2 reads SAAADI. V was shortened by 4 bases and J by 2 bases, with 9 bases between the two germline ends.

The chain carries TRBV30 and TRBJ1-6; D is unresolved. The V gene lost 3 bases and the J gene lost 7 bases, with 13 bases spanning the gap. The CDR3 covers 14 residues. Per the germline V gene, CDR1 is GTSNPN and CDR2 is SVGIG (reference sequence). The DNA of the CDR3 is TGTGCCTGGAGGGAAAAGGGAGCGAATTCACCCCTCCACTTT. It specifies CAWREKGANSPLHF. Full variable domain (remainder filled in from reference TRBV30 and TRBJ1-6): SQTIHQWPATLVQPVGSPLSLECTVEGTSNPNLYWYRQAAGRGLQLLFYSVGIGQISSEVPQNLSASRPQDRQFILSSKKLLLSDSGFYLCAWREKGANSPLHFGNGTRLTVT.

The chain has TRBV11-2 and TRBJ1-4; D remains unclear. The CDR3 covers 17 residues. The germline V and J ends were trimmed by 3 bases and 1 base, with 15 bases remaining between them. From germline, CDR1 is SGHAT and CDR2 FQNNGV. The CDR3 loop is CASSFSSWVQTNEKLFF. For the CDR3, the DNA is TGTGCCAGCAGCTTTAGCTCCTGGGTACAAACTAATGAAAAACTGTTTTTT.

V and J are TRBV2 and TRBJ1-6; 10 bases match TRBD1. This CDR3 has 14 residues. Germline-derived CDR1 and CDR2 are SNHLY and FYNNEI. Trimming cost V 5 bases and J 10 bases; bases outside gene matches: 5. The DNA for the CDR3 is TGTGCCAGCAGTTGGGACAGGGGTGGATCACCCCTCCACTTT. Residues: CASSWDRGGSPLHF.

This chain connects TRBV9 to TRBJ2-3, with D possibly matching TRBD2 (5 bases). CDR3 length equals 15 residues. In germline, CDR1 is SGDLS, CDR2 YYNGEE. V was trimmed by 0 bases and J by 0 bases, leaving 8 bases between them. The DNA for the CDR3 is TGTGCCAGCAGCGTAGCCCAGCGGAGCACAGATACGCAGTATTTT. Translating it yields CASSVAQRSTDTQYF.

The chain couples TRBV6-1 to TRBJ1-4, with D tentatively TRBD1 (5 bases). Trimming left V 0 bases short and J 3 bases short, with 11 bases between. The germline CDR1 and CDR2 sequences are MNHNS and SASEGT. The CDR3 is 16 amino acids. In DNA, the CDR3 is TGTGCCAGCAGTGAAGCTGCGGGGCAATCTAATGAAAAACTGTTTTTT. Residues: CASSEAAGQSNEKLFF.

The chain employs TRBV12-5 and TRBJ1-1; 7 bases map to TRBD1. There are 19 residues in the CDR3. From germline, CDR1 is LGHNT and CDR2 FRNRAP. After removal of 1 base from V and 3 bases from J, the junction contained 17 bases not matched to a gene. In nucleotides, the CDR3 is TGTGCTAGTGGTTTGGGACTAAAGGGACAGACTCCCGGGGACACTGAAGCTTTCTTT. Amino acid sequence: CASGLGLKGQTPGDTEAFF.

Turning to this clone: This sample includes further DNA sequences coding for the same CDR3. The chain has TRBV9 and TRBJ2-7, with 11 bases matching TRBD1. The V gene end was trimmed by 2 bases and the J gene end by 0 bases; junction bases not matched to a gene: 1. Germline loops: CDR1 SGDLS, CDR2 YYNGEE. The CDR3 is 15 amino acids. CDR3 protein: CASSVGTGGSYEQYF. The DNA of the CDR3 is TGTGCCAGCAGCGTCGGGACAGGGGGCTCCTACGAGCAGTACTTC.

The genes are TRBV7-8 and TRBJ2-7; 7 bases are a match to TRBD1. After removal of 1 base from V and 1 base from J, the junction contained 7 bases not matched to a gene. CDR1 is SGHVS, CDR2 FQNEAQ, per germline. The CDR3 is 16 amino acids. CDR3 in amino acids: CASSLGETGSSYEQYF. The CDR3 DNA sequence: TGTGCCAGCAGCTTAGGGGAGACAGGGAGTTCCTACGAGCAGTACTTC.

The V and J genes are TRBV30 and TRBJ1-1, with D perhaps TRBD1 (5 bases). V was shortened by 0 bases and J by 4 bases, with 9 bases between the two germline ends. The CDR3 loop spans 13 amino acids. From germline, CDR1 is GTSNPN and CDR2 SVGIG (reference sequence). Here the CDR3 reads CAWSVAQGTEAFF. In nucleotides, the CDR3 is TGTGCCTGGAGTGTGGCGCAGGGCACTGAAGCTTTCTTT.

V is TRBV9 and J is TRBJ2-7, with 7 bases aligning to TRBD1. The CDR3 extends over 13 amino acids. The germline gives CDR1 SGDLS, CDR2 YYNGEE. V lost 0 bases, J lost 6 bases, and 3 bases stayed unmatched. The CDR3 is CASSVAGDSEQYF. CDR3 DNA sequence: TGTGCCAGCAGCGTAGCTGGGGACAGCGAGCAGTACTTC.

The CDR3: CASSQDRQYQPQHF. CDR3 nucleotide sequence: TGTGCCAGCAGCCAGGACAGGCAGTATCAGCCCCAGCATTTT. This chain connects TRBV6-5 to TRBJ1-5; 7 nucleotides align to TRBD1. CDR3 length equals 14 residues. The trim removed 6 bases at V and 5 bases at J, leaving 7 bases unmatched. The germline V gene encodes CDR1 MNHEY and CDR2 SVGAGI.

V and J are TRBV29-1 and TRBJ2-7; 11 bases agree with TRBD2. The junction had 7 bases not matched to a gene; V was cut back by 6 bases and J by 3 bases. Germline V gene lookup returns CDR1 SQVTM and CDR2 ANQGSEA. This CDR3 is 14 amino acids long. CDR3 nucleotide sequence: TGCAGCGTCCGAGGACTAGCGGGCATCTACGAGCAGTACTTC. Protein: CSVRGLAGIYEQYF.

The rearrangement uses TRBV7-6 and TRBJ1-1, with TRBD1 matching over 7 bases. This CDR3 is built from 16 residues. Germline assignment: CDR1 SGHVS and CDR2 FNYEAQ. V dropped 5 bases and J dropped 0; count of bases not matched to a gene: 9. CDR3 sequence (DNA): TGTGCCAGCAGCCAAGGGGGGACAGCATTGAACACTGAAGCTTTCTTT. This encodes CASSQGGTALNTEAFF. The entire variable domain, with the rest obtained from reference TRBV7-6 and TRBJ1-1, is as follows: GAGVSQSPRYKVTKRGQDVALRCDPISGHVSLYWYRQALGQGPEFLTYFNYEAQQDKSGLPNDRFSAERPEGSISTLTIQRTEQRDSAMYRCASSQGGTALNTEAFFGQGTRLTVV.